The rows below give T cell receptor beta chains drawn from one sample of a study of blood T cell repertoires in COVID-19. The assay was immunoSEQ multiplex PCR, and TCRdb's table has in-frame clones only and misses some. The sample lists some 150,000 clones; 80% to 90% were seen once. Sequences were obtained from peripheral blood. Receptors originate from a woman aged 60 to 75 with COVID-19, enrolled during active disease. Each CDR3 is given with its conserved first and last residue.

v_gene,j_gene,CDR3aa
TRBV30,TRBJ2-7,CAWSVTPRGRHPYEQYF
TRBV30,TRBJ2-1,CAWSPGLAGDEQFF
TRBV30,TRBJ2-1,CARRTSGGTYNEQFF
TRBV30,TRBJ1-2,CAWRGGKGYTF
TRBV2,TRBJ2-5,CASRREAQETQYF
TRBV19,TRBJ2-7,CASSSPGQGTPEQYF
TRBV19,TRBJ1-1,CASRLIDRGNTEAFF
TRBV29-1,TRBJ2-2,CSVELREPRGELFF
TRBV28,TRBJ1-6,CASSVPGQVGSSPLHF
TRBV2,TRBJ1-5,CASSELQSYQPQHF
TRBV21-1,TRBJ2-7,CASSKVKREYREMREQYF
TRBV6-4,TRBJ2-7,CASSEYGTGLYEQYF
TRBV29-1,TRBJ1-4,CSGGHREKLFF
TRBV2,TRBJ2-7,CASSGRTGDIEQYF
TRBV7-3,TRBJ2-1,CASSLIGGRPYNEQFF
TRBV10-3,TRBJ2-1,CAISGLGTDNEQFF
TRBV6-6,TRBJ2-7,CASSAARGGEQYF
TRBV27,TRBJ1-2,CASSRGGENYGYTF
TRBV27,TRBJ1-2,CASSFQGSHNGYTF
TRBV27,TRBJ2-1,CASSPPGQGANNEQFF
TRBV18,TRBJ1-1,CASSPSTGWFAEAFF
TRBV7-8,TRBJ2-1,CASSHRTSGNYNEQFF
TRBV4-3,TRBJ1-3,CASSQAGDSRNTIYF
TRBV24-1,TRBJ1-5,CATSDMTGGAGQPQHF
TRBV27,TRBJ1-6,CASSPRDGGNSPLHF
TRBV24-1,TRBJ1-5,CATSDSSRQGLHQPQHF
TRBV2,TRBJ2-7,CASTATGRYEQYF
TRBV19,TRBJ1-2,CASSDRANYGYTF
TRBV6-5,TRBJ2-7,CASIGAGQGSYEQYF
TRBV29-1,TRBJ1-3,CSVGAVSGNTIYF
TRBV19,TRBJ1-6,CASSRQGWNSPLHF
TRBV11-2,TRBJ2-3,CASSTDLNTDTQYF
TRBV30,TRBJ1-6,CAWRERGAYNSPLHF
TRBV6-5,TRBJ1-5,CASSRLGTGDQPQHF
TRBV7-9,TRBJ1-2,CASSLTSYDSNYGYTF
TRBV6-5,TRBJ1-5,CASSLLDRYNQPQHF
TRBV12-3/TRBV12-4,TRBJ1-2,CASSLFLTPTGF
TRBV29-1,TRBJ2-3,CSVEGVRGPTDTQYF
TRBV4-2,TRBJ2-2,CASSQGDSLSGELFF
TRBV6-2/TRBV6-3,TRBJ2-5,CASSYPVRRPETQYF